This T cell receptor (beta chain) appears in the sequencing data of a study of cytomegalovirus exposure and HLA in healthy donors. The overall study: The early release's HLA-typed donors yielded 70 million to 85 million unique TCRs. Study results and limitations: A further, later analysis showed that HLA-associated TCR beta chains (compared with equally common others) were more clonally expanded. Prior analysis indicated that the majority of TCR beta V segments exhibited productivity approximately 90% or approximately 30% of the time.

Germline V gene sequence: CDR1 LGHNA, CDR2 YSLEER. With V trimmed by 4 bases and J by 5 bases, 24 bases remained unmatched. The CDR3 is 20 residues long. A remark on this clone: As yet, its antigen is unknown.

The study ran its PCR with 60 Vbeta and 13 Jbeta primers. Sequenced by immunoSEQ multiplex PCR; TCRdb stores in-frame clones only, minus some. Of 120,000 or so clones in the sample, over 15% were seen once. The receptor was isolated from a woman aged 18 to 35 in good health and CMV-seronegative. Sequenced: PBMCs. The J gene is TRBJ2-5, the V gene TRBV4-3; TRBD2 matches at 8 bases. The CDR3 nucleotides are TGCGCCAGCAGCCCGACGACCCTAGCGGGTGGGAGGGGGAGATTGGAGACCCAGTACTTC. This sequence encodes CASSPTTLAGGRGRLETQYF.